The source of this T cell receptor (beta chain) is a study of blood T cell repertoires in COVID-19. Across the whole study: The samples span acute and convalescent COVID-19 from the United States, Italy and Spain. T cells, B-cell-depleted T cells, or PBMCs provided the cDNA or gDNA that served as material.

Per the authors' pipeline: For nucleated cells, counts were estimated from reference gene primer amplification. Here immunoSEQ multiplex PCR was the method, and the copy in TCRdb shows in-frame clones only, minus some. Clone size and V and J calls were adopted from that table, with D and trimming inferred from the DNA. The profile shows fewer than 200,000 clones, 60% to 85% of them singletons. This clone was found a few times. This TCR was recovered from a man aged 70-80 years with acute or convalescent COVID-19. Sequenced: peripheral blood.

CDR3 nucleotides: TGTGCCAGCAGCCAAGATAAGGGGGTAATCGTCACTGAAGCTTTCTTT. Translating gives CASSQDKGVIVTEAFF. The chain carries TRBV14 and TRBJ1-1; D is possibly TRBD1 (6 bases). CDR1 and CDR2 (germline): SGHDN, FVKESK. The V end lost 0 bases, the J end lost 4 bases, and 15 bases lay between the germline ends. This CDR3 contains 16 residues.